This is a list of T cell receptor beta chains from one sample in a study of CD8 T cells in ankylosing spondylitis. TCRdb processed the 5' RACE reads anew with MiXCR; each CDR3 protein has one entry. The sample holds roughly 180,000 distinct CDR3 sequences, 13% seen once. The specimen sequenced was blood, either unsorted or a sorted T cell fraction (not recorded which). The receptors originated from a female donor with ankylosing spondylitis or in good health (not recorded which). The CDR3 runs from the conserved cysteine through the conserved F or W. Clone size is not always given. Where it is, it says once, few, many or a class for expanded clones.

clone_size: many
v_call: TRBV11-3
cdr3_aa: CASSLASQGADEQFF

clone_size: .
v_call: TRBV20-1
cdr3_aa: CSARGLADTDTQYF

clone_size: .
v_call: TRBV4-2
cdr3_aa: CAIRPDGVNTEAFF

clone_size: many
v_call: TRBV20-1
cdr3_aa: CSAREGTAFGNQPQHF

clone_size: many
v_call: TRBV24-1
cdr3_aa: CATRSADTQYF

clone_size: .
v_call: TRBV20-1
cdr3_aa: CSARPGTTRYSPLHF

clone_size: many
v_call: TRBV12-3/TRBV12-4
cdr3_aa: CASVGGGNTYNEQFF

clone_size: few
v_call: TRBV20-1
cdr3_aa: CSARKGPGANVLTF

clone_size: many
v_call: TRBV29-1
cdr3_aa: CSVEDASTGYSTQFF

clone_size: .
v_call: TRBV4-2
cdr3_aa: CASSQDSGRANTEAFF

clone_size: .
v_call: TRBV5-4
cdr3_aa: CASSWGQGADTQYF

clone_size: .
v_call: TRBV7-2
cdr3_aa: CASSLAGGFAEAFF

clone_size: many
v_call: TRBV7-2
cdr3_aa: CASSARQGGTDTQYF

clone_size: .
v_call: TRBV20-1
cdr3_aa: CSASGTSGRTSYKQYF

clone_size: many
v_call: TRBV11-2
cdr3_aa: CASSLDNLNTDTQYF

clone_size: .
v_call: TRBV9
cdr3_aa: CASSVAWGDSYEQYF

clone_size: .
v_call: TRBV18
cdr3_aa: CASSPPFRGGLAGYNEQFF

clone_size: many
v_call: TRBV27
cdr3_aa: CASSLRDRRTEAFF

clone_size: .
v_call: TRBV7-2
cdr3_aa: CASSLRDTPSPQHF

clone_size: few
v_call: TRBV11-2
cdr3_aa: CASSTDRAKGYTF

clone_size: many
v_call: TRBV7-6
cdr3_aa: CASSQQGPQETQYF

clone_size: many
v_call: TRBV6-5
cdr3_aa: CASSYASPWEQYF

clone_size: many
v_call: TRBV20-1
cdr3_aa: CSARVPGTPGNTIYF

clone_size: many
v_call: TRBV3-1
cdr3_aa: CASSRGQGTPLHF

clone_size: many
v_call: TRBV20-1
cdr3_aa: CSVSSGSSPYEQYF

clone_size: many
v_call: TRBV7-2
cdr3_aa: CASTRIGEEKLFF

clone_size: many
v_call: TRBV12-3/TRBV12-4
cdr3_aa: CASSRSTSGSGNEQFF

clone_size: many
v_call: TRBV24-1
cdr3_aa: CATSPGSGRSSYEQYF

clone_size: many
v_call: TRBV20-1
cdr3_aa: CSAPLLGANVLTF

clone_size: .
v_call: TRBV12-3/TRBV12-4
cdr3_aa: CASSSTGGSGYTF

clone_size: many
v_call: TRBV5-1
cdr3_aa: CASTTSGSEETQYF

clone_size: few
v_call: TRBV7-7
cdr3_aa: CASSPHSSGANVLTF

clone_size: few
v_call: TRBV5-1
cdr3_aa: CASSPHLGTLSRETQYF

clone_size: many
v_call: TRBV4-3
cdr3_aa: CASSQVWGGAGNTEAFF

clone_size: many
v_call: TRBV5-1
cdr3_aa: CASSLGPSGIAGSEQYF

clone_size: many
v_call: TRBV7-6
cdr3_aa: CASSLVPGDFGTEAFF

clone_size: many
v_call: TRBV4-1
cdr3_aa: CASSQPRQGRTYGYTF

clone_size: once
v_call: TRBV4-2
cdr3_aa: CASSQGGRPYNEQFF

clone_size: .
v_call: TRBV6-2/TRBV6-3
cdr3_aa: CASLTGFTDTQYF

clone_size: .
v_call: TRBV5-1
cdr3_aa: CASSLPISNEQFF

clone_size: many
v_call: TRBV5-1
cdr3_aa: CASSPTVLTEAFF

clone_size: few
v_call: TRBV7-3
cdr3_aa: CASSPVPTDTQYF

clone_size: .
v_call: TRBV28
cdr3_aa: CAMSLGLLPQHF

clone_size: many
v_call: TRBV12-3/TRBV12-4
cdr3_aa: CASLRSMGPRLRLLF

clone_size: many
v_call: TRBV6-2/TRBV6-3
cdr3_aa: CASSHRDRRHNEQFF

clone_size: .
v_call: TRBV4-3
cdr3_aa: CASSQVEGGSYNEQFF

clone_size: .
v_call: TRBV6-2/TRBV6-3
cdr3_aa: CASSYPGGAPNTGELFF

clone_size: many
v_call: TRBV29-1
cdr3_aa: CSVVRRTGSYNEQFF

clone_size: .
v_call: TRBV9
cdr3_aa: CASSVFRVASGNEQFF

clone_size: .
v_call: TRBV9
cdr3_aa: CASSVAGSPTDTQYF

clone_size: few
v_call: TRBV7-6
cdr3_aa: CASSLFTGGLGGNNEQFF

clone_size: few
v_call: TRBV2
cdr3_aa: CASSEGHGYTF

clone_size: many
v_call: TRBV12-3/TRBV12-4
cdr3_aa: CASSPGLAASTDTQYF

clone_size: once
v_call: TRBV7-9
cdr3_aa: CASSFVGGTNEKLFF

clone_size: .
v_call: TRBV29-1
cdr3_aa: CSVGTGLETQYF

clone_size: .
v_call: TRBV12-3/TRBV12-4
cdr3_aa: CASRTVNTEAFF

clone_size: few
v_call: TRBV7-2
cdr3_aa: CASSSTRADTQYF

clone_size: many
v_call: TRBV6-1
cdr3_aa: CASTKTENTEAFF

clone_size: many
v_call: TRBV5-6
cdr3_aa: CASSFFDRGRADTQYF